This T cell receptor (beta chain) is from a study of cytomegalovirus exposure and HLA in healthy donors. Study conclusions and caveats: The authors enumerated over 150 TCR beta chains as linked to cytomegalovirus. TCR sequences were mostly rare, though some public TCRs occurred in many donors. Most CMV-associated TCR beta chains appeared HLA-restricted in a later analysis.

On this clone: Its specificity is not known.

Primers included in the PCR were 60 Vbeta and 13 Jbeta primers. Libraries were prepared by immunoSEQ multiplex PCR; TCRdb keeps only in-frame clonotypes and omits some of them. The sample holds 95,000 to 150,000 clones, roughly 17% seen once. The sample taken for sequencing was PBMCs. The receptor was derived from a female donor in good health and CMV-seropositive.

As DNA, the CDR3 is TGTGCCAGCAGCGTAGGTGGGAGGGGGTCCCAAGAGACCCAGTACTTC. This sequence encodes CASSVGGRGSQETQYF. The chain is built from TRBV9 and TRBJ2-5, with D maybe TRBD2 (7 bases). Germline V gene sequence: CDR1 SGDLS, CDR2 YYNGEE. CDR3 size: 16 residues. The V end was cut by 0 bases, the J end by 1 base, with 13 bases between.